This is a list of T cell receptor beta chains from one sample in a study of blood T cells in healthy people across ages. TCRdb fed the 5' RACE reads into MiXCR, producing one record per CDR3 protein. The table includes hundreds of thousands of distinct CDR3 sequences, around 50% detected once. Sequencing was done on a sample of blood. All receptors come from a man in his forties or fifties in good health. The CDR3 runs from the conserved cysteine through the conserved F or W. A D gene is named only where the DNA matches it firmly. Not all rows give a size; the values are once, few, many and, for expanded clones, a class.

>.|TRBV7-9|once|TRBJ2-7
TGTGCCAGCAGCTTAGCGATCACCTCCTACGAGCAGTACTTC
CASSLAITSYEQYF
>.|TRBV3-1|.|TRBJ1-5
TGTGCCAGCAGCCAAGTTAAGGGGAAAGGGCATTTT
CASSQVKGKGHF
>TRBD2|TRBV20-1|.|TRBJ2-1
TGCAGTGCCCAAGCGGGAGCCTACAATGAGCAGTTCTTC
CSAQAGAYNEQFF
>TRBD1|TRBV28|once|TRBJ2-3
TGTGCCAGCAGCACTAGGACAGGGGGCACAGATACGCAGTATTTT
CASSTRTGGTDTQYF
>.|TRBV27|.|TRBJ2-5
TGTGCCAGCAGTACTCTAGCGCTCCTGGGGGAGACCCAGTACTTC
CASSTLALLGETQYF
>.|TRBV5-1|.|TRBJ1-2
TGCGCCAGCAGCTTCTCTGGACTTGACTATGGCTACACCTTC
CASSFSGLDYGYTF
>.|TRBV24-1|.|TRBJ2-6
TGTGCCACCAGTGTAGGGTTCGGGGCCAACGTCCTGACTTTC
CATSVGFGANVLTF
>.|TRBV20-1|.|TRBJ1-1
TGCAGTGCTAGCAACTTCCCAGGGGCGGAGAGCACTGAAGCTTTCTTT
CSASNFPGAESTEAFF
>.|TRBV29-1|.|TRBJ2-1
TGCAGCGCCCCTGGTGGGCCGGACTCGAGTGAGCAGTTCTTC
CSAPGGPDSSEQFF
>TRBD2|TRBV7-8|.|TRBJ2-7
TGTGCCAGCAGCTTAAGACTAGCGATTGAGCAGTACTTC
CASSLRLAIEQYF
>.|TRBV6-2/TRBV6-3|few|TRBJ1-1
TGTGCCAGCGTATTTGAGGGGAACACTGAAGCTTTCTTT
CASVFEGNTEAFF
>.|TRBV12-3/TRBV12-4|few|TRBJ2-5
TGTGCCAGCAGTTTTGGGGGGGCGCTAAAAGGGGAGACCCAGTACTTC
CASSFGGALKGETQYF
>.|TRBV20-1|few|TRBJ1-2
TGCAGTGCCGGCCCAGACTCCTATGGCTACACCTTC
CSAGPDSYGYTF
>TRBD1|TRBV2|.|TRBJ1-4
TGTGCCAGCAGGGGACAGAGATCCAATGAAAAACTGTTTTTT
CASRGQRSNEKLFF
>.|TRBV5-1|.|TRBJ2-7
TGCGCCAGCAGCTTGGCCGGGGGCAGCGACAGACTGGCCTACGAGCAGTACTTC
CASSLAGGSDRLAYEQYF
>TRBD2|TRBV4-3|.|TRBJ2-7
TGCGCCAGCAGCCAAGATTCCGCGGGACTAGATTCCTACGAGCAGTACTTC
CASSQDSAGLDSYEQYF
>.|TRBV12-3/TRBV12-4|.|TRBJ2-1
TGTGCCAGCAGTTTACGGCCGAGCTCCTACAATGAGCAGTTCTTC
CASSLRPSSYNEQFF
>TRBD1|TRBV6-5|few|TRBJ1-2
TGTGCCAGCAGCCGGGACAGGGACGACTATGGCTACACCTTC
CASSRDRDDYGYTF
>.|TRBV24-1|.|TRBJ1-2
TGTGCCACCAGTGATCAAAGGACAGACCGCCATGGCTACACCTTC
CATSDQRTDRHGYTF
>TRBD1|TRBV14|.|TRBJ2-5
TGTGCCAGCAGCCAAGATCCTTACCGGACAGGGGGCGGAGTAGAAGAGACCCAGTACTTC
CASSQDPYRTGGGVEETQYF
>.|TRBV2|few|TRBJ2-1
TGTGCCGGCCGCGGGGATGAGCAGTTCTTC
CAGRGDEQFF
>.|TRBV29-1|.|TRBJ2-7
TGCAGCGTTGTGAGAGGGAACCCCTACGAGCAGTACTTC
CSVVRGNPYEQYF
>TRBD2|TRBV7-6|.|TRBJ2-5
TGTGCCAGCAGCAAATTAGCGGGGGGGCACCAAGAGACCCAGTACTTC
CASSKLAGGHQETQYF
>TRBD1|TRBV2|once|TRBJ2-7
TGTGCCAGCAGTGATCCGGGACAGGTCGCAAGCTCCTACGAGCAGTACTTC
CASSDPGQVASSYEQYF
>.|TRBV20-1|few|TRBJ2-1
TGCAGTGCTAGAGGACGGGAAAGCCTAATCAATGAGCAGTTCTTC
CSARGRESLINEQFF
>TRBD1|TRBV6-6|once|TRBJ2-7
TGTGCCAGCAGTTACTCCGGTCCAGGGGGCCTGACGAATGAGCAGTACTTC
CASSYSGPGGLTNEQYF
>TRBD1|TRBV9|.|TRBJ2-2
TGTGCCAGCAGCGTTGGGACAGGGTCTATAGGGGAGCTGTTTTTT
CASSVGTGSIGELFF
>.|TRBV4-3|.|TRBJ2-3
TGCGCCAGCAGCTCCGGGGTTGGGGGGGCAGCAGATACGCAATATTTT
CASSSGVGGAADTQYF
>.|TRBV7-3|few|TRBJ2-3
TGTGCCAGCAGCTTAGCGGCACCTGGGGCCCTCACAGATACGCAGTATTTT
CASSLAAPGALTDTQYF
>TRBD2|TRBV5-5|.|TRBJ2-1
TGTGCCAGCAGCTTGGAGGGCGGGGGGGGAGATGAGCAGTTCTTC
CASSLEGGGGDEQFF
>.|TRBV5-1|few|TRBJ1-1
TGCGCCAGCAGCGGGAAAACAGGGATGAACACTGAAGCTTTCTTT
CASSGKTGMNTEAFF
>TRBD1|TRBV27|many|TRBJ2-7
TGTGCCAGCAGTGACGGACAGGGCGGGTTTGGTGAGCAGTACTTC
CASSDGQGGFGEQYF
>TRBD1|TRBV2|.|TRBJ2-1
TGTGCCAGTGTCGGACAGGAGGCGAGCTCCTACAATGAGCAGTTCTTC
CASVGQEASSYNEQFF
>TRBD2|TRBV5-1|.|TRBJ2-3
TGCGCCAGCAGCTTAGCCGGGACTAGGGCAGATACGCAGTATTTT
CASSLAGTRADTQYF
>TRBD2|TRBV7-8|.|TRBJ2-3
TGTGCCAGCAGCTTAGTCCCAAAGCGGGGACGGGGTGGCACAGATACGCAGTATTTT
CASSLVPKRGRGGTDTQYF
>.|TRBV18|.|TRBJ2-2
TGTGCCAGCTCACCAATCGGCCCGAACACCGGGGAGCTGTTTTTT
CASSPIGPNTGELFF
>TRBD1|TRBV2|.|TRBJ1-2
TGTGCCAGCAGTGGGACAGGTGGCTATGGCTACACCTTC
CASSGTGGYGYTF
>.|TRBV7-2|.|TRBJ2-1
TGTGCCAGCGGGGGACTTCGACGAGCCAAGAGCTCCTACAATGAGCAGTTCTTC
CASGGLRRAKSSYNEQFF
>TRBD1|TRBV12-3/TRBV12-4|.|TRBJ1-4
TGTGCCAGCAGCTCACCTGGGGCAGGGGGCGCGATCTGGGACGTAACAACTAATGAAAAACTGTTTTTT
CASSSPGAGGAIWDVTTNEKLFF
>TRBD1|TRBV20-1|.|TRBJ2-1
TGTAGTGCTCCGCGGACAGGGTTGAATGAGCAGTTCTTC
CSAPRTGLNEQFF